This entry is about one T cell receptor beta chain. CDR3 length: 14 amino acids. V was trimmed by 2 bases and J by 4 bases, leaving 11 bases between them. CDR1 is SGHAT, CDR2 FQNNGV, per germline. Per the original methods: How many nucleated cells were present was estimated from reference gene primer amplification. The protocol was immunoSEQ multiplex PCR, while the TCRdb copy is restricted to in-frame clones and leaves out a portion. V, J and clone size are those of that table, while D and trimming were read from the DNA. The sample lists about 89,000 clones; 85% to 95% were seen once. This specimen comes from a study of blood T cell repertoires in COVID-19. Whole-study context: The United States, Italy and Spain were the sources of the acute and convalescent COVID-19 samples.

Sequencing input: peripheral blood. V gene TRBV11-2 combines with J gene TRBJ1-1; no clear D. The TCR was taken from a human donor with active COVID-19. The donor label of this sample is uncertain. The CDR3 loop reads CASSLTGFGTEAFF. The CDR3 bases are TGTGCCAGCAGCTTAACCGGGTTCGGCACTGAAGCTTTCTTT.